This record concerns one T cell receptor (beta chain) sequence. Its antigen remains unidentified. PCR employed 60 Vbeta and 13 Jbeta primers. The table came from immunoSEQ multiplex PCR; TCRdb's copy has only in-frame clones and leaves some out. The sample carries around 180,000 clones, roughly 90% recorded once. Trimming at V came to 6 bases and at J to 1 base, leaving 7 bases not matched to a gene. This CDR3 contains 15 residues. Germline V gives CDR1 MNHEY, CDR2 SVGAGI. This sample is part of a study of cytomegalovirus exposure and HLA in healthy donors. The study's findings and limits: Most of the TCR beta V segments (in an earlier analysis) were productive either about 87% or about 30% of the time.

Input material: PBMCs. This TCR was recovered from a girl under three years old in good health and CMV-seronegative. The chain has TRBV6-5 and TRBJ2-3, with 7 bases aligning to TRBD2. CDR3 region: CASSRAGLGTDTQYF. The CDR3 region has the DNA TGTGCCAGCAGCCGAGCGGGGTTGGGCACAGATACGCAGTATTTT.